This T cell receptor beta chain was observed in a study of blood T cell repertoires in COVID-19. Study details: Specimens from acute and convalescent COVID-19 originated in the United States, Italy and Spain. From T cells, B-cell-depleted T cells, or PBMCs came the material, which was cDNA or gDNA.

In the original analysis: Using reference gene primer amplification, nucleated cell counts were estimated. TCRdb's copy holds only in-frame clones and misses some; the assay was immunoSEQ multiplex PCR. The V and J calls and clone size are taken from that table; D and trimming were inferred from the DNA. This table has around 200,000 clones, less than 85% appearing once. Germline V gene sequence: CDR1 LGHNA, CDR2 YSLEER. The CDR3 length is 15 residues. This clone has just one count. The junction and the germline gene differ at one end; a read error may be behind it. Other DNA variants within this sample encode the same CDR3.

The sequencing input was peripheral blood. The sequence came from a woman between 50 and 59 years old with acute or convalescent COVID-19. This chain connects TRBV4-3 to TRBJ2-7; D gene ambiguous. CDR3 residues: CASSQEPQATYEQYF. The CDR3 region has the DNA TGCGCCAGCAGCCAAGAACCCCAGGCCACCTACGAGCAGTACTTT.